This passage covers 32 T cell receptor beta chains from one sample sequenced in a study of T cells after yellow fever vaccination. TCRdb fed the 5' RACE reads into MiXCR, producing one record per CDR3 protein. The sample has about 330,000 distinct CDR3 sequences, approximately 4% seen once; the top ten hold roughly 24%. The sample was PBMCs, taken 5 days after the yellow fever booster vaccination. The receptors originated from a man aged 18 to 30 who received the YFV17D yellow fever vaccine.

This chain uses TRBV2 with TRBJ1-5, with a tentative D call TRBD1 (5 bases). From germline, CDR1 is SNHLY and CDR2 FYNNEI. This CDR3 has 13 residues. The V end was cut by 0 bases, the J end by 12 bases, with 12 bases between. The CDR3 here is CASSEAGPEHQHF. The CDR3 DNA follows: TGTGCCAGCAGTGAAGCGGGGCCCGAGCACCAGCATTTT.

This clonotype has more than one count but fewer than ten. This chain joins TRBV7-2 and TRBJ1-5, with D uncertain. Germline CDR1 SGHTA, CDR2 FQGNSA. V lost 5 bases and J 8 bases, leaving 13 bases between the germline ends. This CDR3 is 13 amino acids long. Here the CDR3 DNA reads TGTGCCAGCAGCCTGCGTCTGCGGGAGCCCCAGCATTTT. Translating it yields CASSLRLREPQHF.

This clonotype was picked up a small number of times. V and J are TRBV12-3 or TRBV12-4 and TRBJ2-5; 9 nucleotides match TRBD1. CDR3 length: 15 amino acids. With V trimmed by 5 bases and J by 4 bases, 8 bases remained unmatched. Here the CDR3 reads CASSRTGGFRETQYF. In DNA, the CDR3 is TGTGCCAGCAGTCGAACAGGGGGCTTTCGAGAGACCCAGTACTTC.

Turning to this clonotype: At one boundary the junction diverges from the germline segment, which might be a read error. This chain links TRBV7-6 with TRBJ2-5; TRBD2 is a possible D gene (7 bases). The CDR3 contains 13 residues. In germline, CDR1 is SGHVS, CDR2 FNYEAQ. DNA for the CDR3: TGTGCCAGCAGCTTAGAGGGGGGGGTGTCCCTGAACTTC. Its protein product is CASSLEGGVSLNF.

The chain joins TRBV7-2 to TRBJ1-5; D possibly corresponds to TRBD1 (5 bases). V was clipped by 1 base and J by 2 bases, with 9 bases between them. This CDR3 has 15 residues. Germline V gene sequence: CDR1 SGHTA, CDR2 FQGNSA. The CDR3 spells CASSLDGGGNQPQHF. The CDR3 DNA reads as TGTGCCAGCAGCTTAGATGGGGGTGGCAATCAGCCCCAGCATTTT.

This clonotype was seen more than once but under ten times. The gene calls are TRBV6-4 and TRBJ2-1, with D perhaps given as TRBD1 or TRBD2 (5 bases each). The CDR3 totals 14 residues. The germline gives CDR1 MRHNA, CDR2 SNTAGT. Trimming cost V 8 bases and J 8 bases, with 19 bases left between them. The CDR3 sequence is CASAKGSGIYEQFF. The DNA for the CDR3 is TGTGCCAGCGCTAAGGGGAGCGGAATCTATGAGCAGTTCTTC.

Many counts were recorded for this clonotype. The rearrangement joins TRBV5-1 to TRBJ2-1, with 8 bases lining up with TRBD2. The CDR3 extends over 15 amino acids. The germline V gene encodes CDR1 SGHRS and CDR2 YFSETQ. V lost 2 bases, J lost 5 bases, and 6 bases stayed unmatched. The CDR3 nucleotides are TGCGCCAGCAGCTTCCAGCGGGGGAGCGACAATGAGCAGTTCTTC. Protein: CASSFQRGSDNEQFF.

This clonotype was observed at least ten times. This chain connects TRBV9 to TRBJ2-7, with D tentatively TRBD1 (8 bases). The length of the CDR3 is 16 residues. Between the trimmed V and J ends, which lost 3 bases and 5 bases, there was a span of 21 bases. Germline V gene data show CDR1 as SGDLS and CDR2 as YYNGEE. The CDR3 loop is CASSESGGAGVNEQYF. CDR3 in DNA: TGTGCCAGCAGCGAATCAGGGGGCGCGGGGGTCAACGAGCAGTACTTC.

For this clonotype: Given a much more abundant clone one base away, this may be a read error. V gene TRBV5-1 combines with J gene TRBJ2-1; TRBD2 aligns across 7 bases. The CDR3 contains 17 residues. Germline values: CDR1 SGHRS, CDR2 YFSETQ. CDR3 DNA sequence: TGCGCCAGCAGCCTACCATACCTGACTAGCTCCTACAGTGAGCAGTTCTTC. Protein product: CASSLPYLTSSYSEQFF.

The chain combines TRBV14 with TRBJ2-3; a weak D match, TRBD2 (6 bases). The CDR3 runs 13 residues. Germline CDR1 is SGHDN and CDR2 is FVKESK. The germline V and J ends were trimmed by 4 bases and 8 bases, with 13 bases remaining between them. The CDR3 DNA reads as TGTGCCAGCAGCCGGGGGGACGCGCGTACGCAGTATTTT. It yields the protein CASSRGDARTQYF.

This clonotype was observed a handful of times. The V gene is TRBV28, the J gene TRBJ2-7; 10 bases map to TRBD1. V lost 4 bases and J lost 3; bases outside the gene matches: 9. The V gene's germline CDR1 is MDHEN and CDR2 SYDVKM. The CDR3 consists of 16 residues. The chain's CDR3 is CASSSDRGTDNYEQYF. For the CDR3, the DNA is TGTGCCAGCAGTTCGGACAGGGGGACCGATAACTACGAGCAGTACTTC.

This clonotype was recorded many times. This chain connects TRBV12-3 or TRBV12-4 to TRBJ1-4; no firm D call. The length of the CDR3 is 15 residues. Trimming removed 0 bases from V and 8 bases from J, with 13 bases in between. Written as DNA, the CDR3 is TGTGCCAGCAGTTTAGCTTCTGGGTCAGGCGAAAAACTGTTTTTT. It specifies CASSLASGSGEKLFF.

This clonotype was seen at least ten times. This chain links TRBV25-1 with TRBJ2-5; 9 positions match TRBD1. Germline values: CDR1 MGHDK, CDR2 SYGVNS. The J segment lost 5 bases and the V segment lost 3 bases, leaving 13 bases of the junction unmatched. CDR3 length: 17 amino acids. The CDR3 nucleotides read TGTGCCAGCAGTGAGGGGTACACCTACAGGGGGCGGGAGACCCAGTACTTC. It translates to CASSEGYTYRGRETQYF.

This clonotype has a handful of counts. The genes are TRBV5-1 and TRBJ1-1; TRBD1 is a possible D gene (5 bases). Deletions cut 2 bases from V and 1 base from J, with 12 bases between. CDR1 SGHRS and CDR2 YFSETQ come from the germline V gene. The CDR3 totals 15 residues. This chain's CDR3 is CASSFPGRQNTEAFF. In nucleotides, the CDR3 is TGCGCCAGCAGCTTCCCGGGACGGCAGAACACTGAAGCTTTCTTT.

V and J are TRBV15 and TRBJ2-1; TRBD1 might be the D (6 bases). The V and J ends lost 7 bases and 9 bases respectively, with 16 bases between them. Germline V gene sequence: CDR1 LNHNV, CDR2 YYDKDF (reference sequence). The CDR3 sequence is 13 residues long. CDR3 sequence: CATTSVGAAEQFF. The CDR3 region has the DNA TGTGCCACCACCTCCGTGGGGGCGGCTGAGCAGTTCTTC.

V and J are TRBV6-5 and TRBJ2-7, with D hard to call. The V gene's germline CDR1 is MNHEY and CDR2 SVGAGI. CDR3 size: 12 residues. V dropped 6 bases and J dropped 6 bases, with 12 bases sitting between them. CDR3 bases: TGTGCCAGCAGCTACACTAACGGCGAGCAGTACTTC. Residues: CASSYTNGEQYF.

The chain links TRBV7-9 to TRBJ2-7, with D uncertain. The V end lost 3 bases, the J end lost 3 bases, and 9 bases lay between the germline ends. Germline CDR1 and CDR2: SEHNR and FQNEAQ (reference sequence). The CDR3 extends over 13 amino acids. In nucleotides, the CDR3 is TGTGCCAGCAGCTTTGGATACAGCTACGAGCAGTACTTC. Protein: CASSFGYSYEQYF.

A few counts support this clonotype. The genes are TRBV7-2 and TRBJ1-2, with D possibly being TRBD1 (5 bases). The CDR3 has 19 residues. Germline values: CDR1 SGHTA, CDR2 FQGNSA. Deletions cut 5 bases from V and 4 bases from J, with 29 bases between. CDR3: CASSPNRASLSTDRYGYTF. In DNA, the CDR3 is TGTGCCAGCAGCCCCAACCGGGCCTCCTTGTCGACAGACCGCTATGGCTACACCTTC.

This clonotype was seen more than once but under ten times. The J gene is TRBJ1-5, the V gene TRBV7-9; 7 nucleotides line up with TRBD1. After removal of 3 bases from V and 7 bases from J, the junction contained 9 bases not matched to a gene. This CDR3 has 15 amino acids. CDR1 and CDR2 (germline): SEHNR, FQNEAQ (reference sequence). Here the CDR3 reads CASSFTGAERQPQHF. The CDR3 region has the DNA TGTGCCAGCAGCTTTACAGGGGCGGAAAGACAGCCCCAGCATTTT.

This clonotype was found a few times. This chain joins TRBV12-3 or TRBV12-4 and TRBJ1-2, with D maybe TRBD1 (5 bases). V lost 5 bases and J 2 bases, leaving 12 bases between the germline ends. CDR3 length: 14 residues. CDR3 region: CASSLDILNYGYTF. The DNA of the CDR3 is TGTGCCAGCAGTCTGGACATCTTGAACTATGGCTACACCTTC.

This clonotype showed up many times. For the CDR3, the DNA is TGCGCCAGCCCTCGGGGGTCTGTCATGAACACTGAAGCTTTCTTT. This codes for CASPRGSVMNTEAFF. The rearrangement joins TRBV5-1 to TRBJ1-1; a weak D match, TRBD1 (5 bases). The CDR3 covers 15 residues. V lost 7 bases to trimming and J lost 0 bases, with 16 bases between them. Germline CDR1 SGHRS, CDR2 YFSETQ.

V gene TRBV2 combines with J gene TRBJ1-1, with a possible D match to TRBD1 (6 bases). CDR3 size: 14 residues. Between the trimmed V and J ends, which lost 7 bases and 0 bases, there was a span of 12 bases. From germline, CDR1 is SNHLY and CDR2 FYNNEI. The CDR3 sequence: CASNIGQLNTEAFF. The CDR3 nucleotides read TGTGCCAGCAACATCGGACAGTTGAACACTGAAGCTTTCTTT.

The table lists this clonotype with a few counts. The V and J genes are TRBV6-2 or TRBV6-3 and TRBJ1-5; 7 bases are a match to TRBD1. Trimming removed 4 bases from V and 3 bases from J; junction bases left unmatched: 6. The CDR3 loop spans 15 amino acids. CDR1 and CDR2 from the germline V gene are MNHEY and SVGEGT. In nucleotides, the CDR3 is TGTGCCAGCAGTTCCGGGACAGCCTCCAATCAGCCCCAGCATTTT. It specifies CASSSGTASNQPQHF.

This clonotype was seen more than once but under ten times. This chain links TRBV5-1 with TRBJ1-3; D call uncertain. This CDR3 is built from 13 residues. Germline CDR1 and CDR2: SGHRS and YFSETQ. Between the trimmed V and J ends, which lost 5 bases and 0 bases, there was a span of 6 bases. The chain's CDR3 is CASRQFSGNTIYF. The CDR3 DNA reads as TGCGCCAGCAGACAGTTCTCTGGAAACACCATATATTTT.

The DNA for the CDR3 is TGTGCCAGTACTAGCGGGGGTTACACAGATACGCAGTATTTT. This gives the protein CASTSGGYTDTQYF. This chain uses TRBV19 with TRBJ2-3; 10 positions match TRBD2. The germline V gene encodes CDR1 LNHDA and CDR2 SQIVND (reference sequence). Trimming cost V 7 bases and J 2 bases; bases outside gene matches: 3. The CDR3 totals 14 residues.

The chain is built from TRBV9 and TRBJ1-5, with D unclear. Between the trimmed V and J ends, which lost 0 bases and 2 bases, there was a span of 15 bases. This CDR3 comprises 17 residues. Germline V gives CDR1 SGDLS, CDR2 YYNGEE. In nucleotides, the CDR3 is TGTGCCAGCAGCGTAGATTCGGGGATTTTTGGCAATCAGCCCCAGCATTTT. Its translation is CASSVDSGIFGNQPQHF.

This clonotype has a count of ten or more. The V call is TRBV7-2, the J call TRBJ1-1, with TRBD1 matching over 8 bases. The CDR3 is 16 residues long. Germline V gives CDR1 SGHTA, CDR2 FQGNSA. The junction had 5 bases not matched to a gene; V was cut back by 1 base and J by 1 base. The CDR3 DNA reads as TGTGCCAGCAGCTTAGTTTTCGACAGGGGGAACACTGAAGCTTTCTTT. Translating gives CASSLVFDRGNTEAFF.

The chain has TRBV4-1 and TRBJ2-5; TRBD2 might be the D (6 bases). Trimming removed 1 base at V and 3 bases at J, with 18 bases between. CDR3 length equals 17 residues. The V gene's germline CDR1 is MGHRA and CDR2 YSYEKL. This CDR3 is CASSQGLLFRLEETQYF. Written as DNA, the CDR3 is TGCGCCAGCAGCCAAGGACTTTTATTTCGACTAGAAGAGACCCAGTACTTC.

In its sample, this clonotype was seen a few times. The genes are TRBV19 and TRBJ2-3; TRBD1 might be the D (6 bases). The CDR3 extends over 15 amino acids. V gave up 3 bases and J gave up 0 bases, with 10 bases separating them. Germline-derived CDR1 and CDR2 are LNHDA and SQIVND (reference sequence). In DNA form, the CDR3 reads TGTGCCAGTAGTATGGACAGCCCTAGCACAGATACGCAGTATTTT. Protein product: CASSMDSPSTDTQYF. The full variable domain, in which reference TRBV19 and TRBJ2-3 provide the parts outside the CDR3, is DGGITQSPKYLFRKEGQNVTLSCEQNLNHDAMYWYRQDPGQGLRLIYYSQIVNDFQKGDIAEGYSVSREKKESFPLTVTSAQKNPTAFYLCASSMDSPSTDTQYFGPGTRLTVL.

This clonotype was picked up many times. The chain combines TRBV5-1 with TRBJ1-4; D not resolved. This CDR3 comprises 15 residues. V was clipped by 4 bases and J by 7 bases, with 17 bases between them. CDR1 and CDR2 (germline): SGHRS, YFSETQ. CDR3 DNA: TGCGCCAGCAGCCCCGGGGAGGGAGGAGTTGAAAAACTGTTTTTT. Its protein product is CASSPGEGGVEKLFF.

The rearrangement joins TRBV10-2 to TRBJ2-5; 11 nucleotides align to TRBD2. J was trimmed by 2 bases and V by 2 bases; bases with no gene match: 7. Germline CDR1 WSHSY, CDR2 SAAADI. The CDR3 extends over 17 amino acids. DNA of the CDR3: TGCGCCAGCAGTGAGGCAGTAGCGGGGGGGGCTCAAGAGACCCAGTACTTC. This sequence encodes CASSEAVAGGAQETQYF.

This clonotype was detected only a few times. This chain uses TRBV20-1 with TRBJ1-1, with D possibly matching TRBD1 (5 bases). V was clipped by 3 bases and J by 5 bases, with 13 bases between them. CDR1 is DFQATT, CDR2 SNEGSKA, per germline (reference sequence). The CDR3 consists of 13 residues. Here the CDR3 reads CSASGGLVTEAFF. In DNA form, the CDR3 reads TGCAGTGCTAGTGGGGGGTTGGTAACTGAAGCTTTCTTT.